This T cell receptor (beta chain) stems from a study of PD-1 blockade in mismatch repair-deficient tumors. Turning to the study itself: All were previously treated, progressing patients with 12 mismatch repair-deficient cancer types. Points from the study as a whole: After pembrolizumab, tumor-resident clones rose rapidly, then generally contracted before radiologic responses.

PCR or immunohistochemistry showed mismatch repair deficiency in every enrolled patient. Three pembrolizumab responders had their TCRs sequenced. V lost 3 bases to trimming and J lost 4 bases, with 10 bases between them. In germline, CDR1 is MGHDK, CDR2 SYGVNS. The CDR3 has 14 residues. In its sample, this clone was seen once. Antigen unknown. Profiling relied on immunoSEQ multiplex PCR, and the TCRdb table lists in-frame clones only, not all of them. The profile shows around 100,000 clones, around three quarters of them singletons. The V and J genes are TRBV25-1 and TRBJ1-5; no reliable D call. The clonotype comes from an adult with mismatch repair-deficient cancer. This specimen consisted of peripheral blood, obtained around 60 weeks after starting pembrolizumab. The CDR3 loop reads CASSDPGQNQPQHF. In DNA form, the CDR3 reads TGTGCCAGCAGTGACCCGGGCCAAAATCAGCCCCAGCATTTT. The full variable domain, completed using reference TRBV25-1 and TRBJ1-5, is EADIYQTPRYLVIGTGKKITLECSQTMGHDKMYWYQQDPGMELHLIHYSYGVNSTEKGDLSSESTVSRIRTEHFPLTLESARPSHTSQYLCASSDPGQNQPQHFGDGTRLSIL.